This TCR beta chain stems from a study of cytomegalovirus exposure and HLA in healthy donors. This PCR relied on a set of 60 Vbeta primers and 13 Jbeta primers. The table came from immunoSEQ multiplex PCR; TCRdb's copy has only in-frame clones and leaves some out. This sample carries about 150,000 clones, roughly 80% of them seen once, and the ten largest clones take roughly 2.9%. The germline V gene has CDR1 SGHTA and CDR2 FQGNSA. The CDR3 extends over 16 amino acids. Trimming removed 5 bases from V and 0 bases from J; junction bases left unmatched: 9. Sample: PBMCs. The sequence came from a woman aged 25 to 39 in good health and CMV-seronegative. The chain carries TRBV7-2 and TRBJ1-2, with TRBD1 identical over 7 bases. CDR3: CASSPRGQDTNYGYTF. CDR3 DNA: TGTGCCAGCAGCCCCCGTGGACAGGATACTAACTATGGCTACACCTTC.